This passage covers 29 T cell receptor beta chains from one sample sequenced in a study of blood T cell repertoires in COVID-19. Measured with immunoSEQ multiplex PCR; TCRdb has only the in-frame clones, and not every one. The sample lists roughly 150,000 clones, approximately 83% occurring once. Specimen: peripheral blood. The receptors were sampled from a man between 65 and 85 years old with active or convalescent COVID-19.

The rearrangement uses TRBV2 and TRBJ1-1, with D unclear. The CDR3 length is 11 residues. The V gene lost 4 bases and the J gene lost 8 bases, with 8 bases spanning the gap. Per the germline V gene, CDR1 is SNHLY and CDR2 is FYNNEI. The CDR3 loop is CASSGGREAFF. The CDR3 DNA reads TGTGCCAGCAGTGGAGGCAGAGAAGCTTTCTTT.

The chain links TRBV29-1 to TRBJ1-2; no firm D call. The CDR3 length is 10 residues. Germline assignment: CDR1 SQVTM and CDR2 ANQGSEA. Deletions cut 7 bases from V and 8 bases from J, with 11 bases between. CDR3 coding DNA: TGCAGCGCCTTTCAAGCCGGCTACACCTTC. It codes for CSAFQAGYTF.

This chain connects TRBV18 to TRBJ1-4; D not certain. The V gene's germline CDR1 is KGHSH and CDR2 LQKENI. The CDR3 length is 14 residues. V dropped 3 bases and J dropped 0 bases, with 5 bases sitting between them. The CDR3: CASSPTSTNEKLFF. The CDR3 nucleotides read TGTGCCAGCTCACCGACTTCAACTAATGAAAAACTGTTTTTT.

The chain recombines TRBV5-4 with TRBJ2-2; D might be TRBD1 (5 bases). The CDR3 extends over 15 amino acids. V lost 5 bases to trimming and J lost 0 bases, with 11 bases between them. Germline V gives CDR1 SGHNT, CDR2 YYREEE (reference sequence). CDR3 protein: CASRPRASNTGELFF. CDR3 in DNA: TGTGCCAGCAGACCCAGGGCTTCGAACACCGGGGAGCTGTTTTTT.

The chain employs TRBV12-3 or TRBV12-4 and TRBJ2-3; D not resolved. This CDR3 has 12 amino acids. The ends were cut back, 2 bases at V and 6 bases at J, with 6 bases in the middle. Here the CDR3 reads CASSLQADTQYF. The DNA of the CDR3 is TGTGCCAGCAGTTTACAGGCGGATACGCAGTATTTT.

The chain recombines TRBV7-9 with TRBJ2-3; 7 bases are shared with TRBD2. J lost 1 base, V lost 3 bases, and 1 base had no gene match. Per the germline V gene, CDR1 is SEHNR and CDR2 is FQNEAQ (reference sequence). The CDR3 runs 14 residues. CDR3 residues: CASSFGGGTDTQYF. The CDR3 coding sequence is TGTGCCAGCAGCTTTGGGGGGGGCACAGATACGCAGTATTTT.

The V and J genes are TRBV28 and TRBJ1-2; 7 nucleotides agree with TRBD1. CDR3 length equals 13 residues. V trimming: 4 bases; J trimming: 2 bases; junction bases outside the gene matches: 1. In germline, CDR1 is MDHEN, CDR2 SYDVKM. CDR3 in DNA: TGTGCCAGCAGTTGGGGACAGAACTATGGCTACACCTTC. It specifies CASSWGQNYGYTF.

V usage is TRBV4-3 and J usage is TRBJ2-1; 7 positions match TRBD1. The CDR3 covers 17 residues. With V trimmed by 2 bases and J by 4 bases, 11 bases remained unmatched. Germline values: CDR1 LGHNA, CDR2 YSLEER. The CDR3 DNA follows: TGCGCCAGCAGCCAATCCCCCCGACAGGGAATATACAATGAGCAGTTCTTC. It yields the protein CASSQSPRQGIYNEQFF.

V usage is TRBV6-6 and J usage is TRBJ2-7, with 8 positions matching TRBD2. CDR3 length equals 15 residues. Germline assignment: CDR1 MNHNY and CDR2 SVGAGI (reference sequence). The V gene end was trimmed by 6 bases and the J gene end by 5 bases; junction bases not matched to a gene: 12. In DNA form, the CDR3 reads TGTGCCAGCAGACCACCGGGACTAGTGGGTCACGAGCAGTACTTC. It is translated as CASRPPGLVGHEQYF.

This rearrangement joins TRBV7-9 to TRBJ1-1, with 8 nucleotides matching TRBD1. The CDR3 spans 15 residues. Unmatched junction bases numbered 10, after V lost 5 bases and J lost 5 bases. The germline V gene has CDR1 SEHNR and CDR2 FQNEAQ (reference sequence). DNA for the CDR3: TGTGCCAGCAGCCCTCGACAGGGGCGAGGGACTGAAGCTTTCTTT. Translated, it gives CASSPRQGRGTEAFF. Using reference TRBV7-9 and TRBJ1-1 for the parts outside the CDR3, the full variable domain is DTGVSQNPRHKITKRGQNVTFRCDPISEHNRLYWYRQTLGQGPEFLTYFQNEAQLEKSRLLSDRFSAERPKGSFSTLEIQRTEQGDSAMYLCASSPRQGRGTEAFFGQGTRLTVV.

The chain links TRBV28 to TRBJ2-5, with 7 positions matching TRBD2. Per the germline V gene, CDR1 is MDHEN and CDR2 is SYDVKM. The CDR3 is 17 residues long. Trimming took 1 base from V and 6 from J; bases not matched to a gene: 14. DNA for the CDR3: TGTGCCAGCAGTTTATCCCGCGGCGGGAGAGGGAGAAAGACCCAGTACTTC. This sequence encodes CASSLSRGGRGRKTQYF.

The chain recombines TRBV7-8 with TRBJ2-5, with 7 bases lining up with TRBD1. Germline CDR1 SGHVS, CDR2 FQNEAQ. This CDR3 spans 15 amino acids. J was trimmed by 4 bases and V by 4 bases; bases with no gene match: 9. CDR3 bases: TGTGCCAGCAGCTCGGCCCTCAGGGGGAGAGAGACCCAGTACTTC. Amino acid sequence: CASSSALRGRETQYF.

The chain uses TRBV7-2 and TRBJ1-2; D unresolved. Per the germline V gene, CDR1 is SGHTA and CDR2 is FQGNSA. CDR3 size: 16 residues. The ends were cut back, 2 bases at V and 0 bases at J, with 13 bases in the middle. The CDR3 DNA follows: TGTGCCAGCAGCTTATCGACGGGTGGTCCTAACTATGGCTACACCTTC. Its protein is CASSLSTGGPNYGYTF. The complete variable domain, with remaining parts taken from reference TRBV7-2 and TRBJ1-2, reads GAGVSQSPSNKVTEKGKDVELRCDPISGHTALYWYRQSLGQGLEFLIYFQGNSAPDKSGLPSDRFSAERTGGSVSTLTIQRTQQEDSAVYLCASSLSTGGPNYGYTFGSGTRLTVV.

CDR3 sequence: CASSPQINRANTGELFF. The CDR3, as DNA: TGTGCCAGCTCACCACAAATCAACAGGGCGAACACCGGGGAGCTGTTTTTT. The rearrangement links TRBV18 to TRBJ2-2; D is possibly TRBD1 (6 bases). The CDR3 is made up of 17 amino acids. CDR1 is KGHSH and CDR2 is LQKENI in the germline V gene. V was trimmed by 1 base and J by 0 bases, leaving 12 bases between them.

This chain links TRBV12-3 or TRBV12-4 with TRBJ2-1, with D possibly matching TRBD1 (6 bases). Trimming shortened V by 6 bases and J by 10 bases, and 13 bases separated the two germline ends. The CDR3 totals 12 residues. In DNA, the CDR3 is TGTGCCAGCAGCCCAGGACAGTTCGAGCAGTTCTTC. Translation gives CASSPGQFEQFF.

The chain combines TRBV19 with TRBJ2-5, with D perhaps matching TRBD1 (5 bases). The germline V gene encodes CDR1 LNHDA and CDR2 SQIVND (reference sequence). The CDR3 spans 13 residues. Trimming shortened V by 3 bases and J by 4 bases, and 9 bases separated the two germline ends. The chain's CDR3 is CASSIQGAETQYF. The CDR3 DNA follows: TGTGCCAGTAGTATCCAAGGGGCAGAGACCCAGTACTTC.

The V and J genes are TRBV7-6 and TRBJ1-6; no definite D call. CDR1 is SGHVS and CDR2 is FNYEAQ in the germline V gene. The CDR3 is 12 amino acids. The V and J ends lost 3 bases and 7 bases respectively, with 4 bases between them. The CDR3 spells CASSFVNSPLHF. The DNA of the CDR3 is TGTGCCAGCAGCTTCGTGAATTCACCCCTCCACTTT.

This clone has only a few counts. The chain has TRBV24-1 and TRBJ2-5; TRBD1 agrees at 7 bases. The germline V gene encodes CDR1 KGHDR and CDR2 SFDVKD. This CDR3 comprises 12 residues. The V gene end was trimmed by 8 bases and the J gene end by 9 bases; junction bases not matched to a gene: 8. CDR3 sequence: CATTDRDEAQYF. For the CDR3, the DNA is TGTGCCACCACTGACAGGGATGAGGCCCAGTACTTC.

For the CDR3, the DNA is TGTGCCAGCAGCTCCTGGAGAGACAGCTCCTACGAGCAGTACTTC. Translation gives CASSSWRDSSYEQYF. This chain uses TRBV11-3 with TRBJ2-7; maybe TRBD1 (5 bases). From germline, CDR1 is SGHNT and CDR2 YENEEA. Trimming left V 4 bases short and J 0 bases short, with 13 bases between. CDR3 length: 15 residues.

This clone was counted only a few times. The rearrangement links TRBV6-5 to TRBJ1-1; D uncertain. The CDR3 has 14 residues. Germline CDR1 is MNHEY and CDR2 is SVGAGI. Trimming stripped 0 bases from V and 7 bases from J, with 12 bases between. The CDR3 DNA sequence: TGTGCCAGCAGTTACTCGTCGCCTTCGAGTGAAGCTTTCTTT. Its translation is CASSYSSPSSEAFF.

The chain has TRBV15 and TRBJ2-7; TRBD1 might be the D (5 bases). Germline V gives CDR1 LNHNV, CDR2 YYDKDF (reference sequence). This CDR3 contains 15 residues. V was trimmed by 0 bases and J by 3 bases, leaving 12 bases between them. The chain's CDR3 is CATSRESTEHYEQYF. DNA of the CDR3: TGTGCCACCAGCAGAGAGTCGACAGAACACTACGAGCAGTACTTC.

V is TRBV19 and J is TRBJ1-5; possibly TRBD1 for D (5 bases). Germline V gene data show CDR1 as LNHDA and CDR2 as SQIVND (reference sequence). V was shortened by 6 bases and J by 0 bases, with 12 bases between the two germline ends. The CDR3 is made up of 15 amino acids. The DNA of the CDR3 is TGTGCCAGTAGCCGATGGGGCGGTAGCAATCAGCCCCAGCATTTT. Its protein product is CASSRWGGSNQPQHF.

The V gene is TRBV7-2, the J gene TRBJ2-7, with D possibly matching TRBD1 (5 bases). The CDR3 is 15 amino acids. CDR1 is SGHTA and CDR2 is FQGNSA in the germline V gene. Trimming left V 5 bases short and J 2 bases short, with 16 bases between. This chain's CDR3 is CASSPRLVRAYEQYF. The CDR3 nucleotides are TGTGCCAGCAGCCCGAGACTCGTCAGGGCCTACGAGCAGTACTTC.

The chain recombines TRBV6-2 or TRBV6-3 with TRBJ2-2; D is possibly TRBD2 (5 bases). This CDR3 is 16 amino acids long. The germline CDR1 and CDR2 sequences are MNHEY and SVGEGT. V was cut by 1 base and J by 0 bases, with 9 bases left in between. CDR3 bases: TGTGCCAGCAGTTACTTGGGGAGAACGAACACCGGGGAGCTGTTTTTT. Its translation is CASSYLGRTNTGELFF.

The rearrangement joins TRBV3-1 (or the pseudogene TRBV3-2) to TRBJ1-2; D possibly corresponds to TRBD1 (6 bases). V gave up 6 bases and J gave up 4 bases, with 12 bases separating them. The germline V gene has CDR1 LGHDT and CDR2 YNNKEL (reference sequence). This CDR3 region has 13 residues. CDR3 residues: CASSSGDVYGYTF. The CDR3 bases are TGTGCCAGCAGTTCAGGGGACGTCTATGGCTACACCTTC.

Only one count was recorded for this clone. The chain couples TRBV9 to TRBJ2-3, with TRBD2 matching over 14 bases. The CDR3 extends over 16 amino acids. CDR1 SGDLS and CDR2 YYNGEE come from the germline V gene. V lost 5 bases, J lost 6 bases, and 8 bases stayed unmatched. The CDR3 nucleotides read TGTGCCAGCAGTGCCGGGACTAGCGGGAGTAGTGATACGCAGTATTTT. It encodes CASSAGTSGSSDTQYF.

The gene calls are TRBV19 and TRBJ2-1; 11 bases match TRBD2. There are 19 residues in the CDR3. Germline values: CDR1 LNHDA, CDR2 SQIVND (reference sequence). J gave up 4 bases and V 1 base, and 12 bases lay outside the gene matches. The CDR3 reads CASSIVNQLAGVMYNEQFF. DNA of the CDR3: TGTGCCAGTAGTATAGTGAATCAACTAGCGGGAGTGATGTACAATGAGCAGTTCTTC.

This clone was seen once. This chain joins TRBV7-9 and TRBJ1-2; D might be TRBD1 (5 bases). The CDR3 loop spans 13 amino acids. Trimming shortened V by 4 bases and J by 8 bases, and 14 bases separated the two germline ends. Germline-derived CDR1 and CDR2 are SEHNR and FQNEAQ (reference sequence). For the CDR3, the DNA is TGTGCCAGCAGCTCATCGGGGGAGGGAGGCTACACCTTC. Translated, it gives CASSSSGEGGYTF.

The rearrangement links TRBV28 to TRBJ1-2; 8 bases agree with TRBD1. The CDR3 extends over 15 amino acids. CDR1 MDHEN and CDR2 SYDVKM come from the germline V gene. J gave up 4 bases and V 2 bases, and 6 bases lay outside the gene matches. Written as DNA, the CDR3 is TGTGCCAGCAGTTTAAGCTACAGGGGGATCTATGGCTACACCTTC. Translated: CASSLSYRGIYGYTF.